The rows below give T cell receptor beta chains drawn from one sample of a study of blood T cells in healthy people across ages. TCRdb used MiXCR to reprocess the 5' RACE reads, holding one entry per CDR3 protein. This sample yields fewer than 600,000 distinct CDR3 sequences, of which about 27% are seen a single time; over 3.5% belongs to the top ten. The same sample was also studied in work on T cells of mothers and their children.

The sequenced sample consisted of blood. The origin of the receptors is a boy aged 2 to 10 in good health. Each CDR3 is given without its conserved first and last residue.

cdr3_aa	v_call	j_call
ASSLRDRGVGETQY	TRBV5-5	TRBJ2-5
ASSPSPYNEQF	TRBV7-6	TRBJ2-1
ASSPAGARETQY	TRBV21-1	TRBJ2-5
ASSNTGVDEQF	TRBV19	TRBJ2-1
ASRQDNEGDTQY	TRBV2	TRBJ2-3
ASSSADRGYGYT	TRBV7-9	TRBJ1-2
SVEGTANTEAF	TRBV29-1	TRBJ1-1
ASSLAWESYNEQF	TRBV5-5	TRBJ2-1
ASSVGGSRGTGELF	TRBV9	TRBJ2-2
ASSYSRAGVIQQF	TRBV6-2/TRBV6-3	TRBJ2-1
ASSEGTGVNNEQF	TRBV10-2	TRBJ2-1
AISESGIVAAYEQY	TRBV10-3	.
SAGGGNKGEQF	TRBV29-1	.
ASSPGRNQGPQH	TRBV5-1	TRBJ1-5
SARWPGQGSPKYGYT	TRBV20-1	TRBJ1-2
SASALGNQETQY	TRBV20-1	.
ASSTTAGLARPTDTQY	TRBV7-9	TRBJ2-3
ASSLESGQHTNTQY	TRBV5-1	TRBJ2-3
ASTQRAGLAPTYEQY	TRBV6-6	.
ASSQVGTSTDTQY	TRBV4-3	TRBJ2-3
ASSEVRVGDGYT	TRBV2	TRBJ1-2
SVEPGGTQETQY	TRBV29-1	TRBJ2-5
SARDPPVERYEQY	TRBV20-1	TRBJ2-7
SVRGRLNTEAF	TRBV29-1	TRBJ1-1
ASESGHTGELF	TRBV7-9	TRBJ2-2
SVGLAGSLYEQY	TRBV29-1	TRBJ2-7
ASSYKGALH	TRBV6-6	TRBJ1-6
ASSLGVAGGYNEQF	TRBV7-8	TRBJ2-1
ASSQVGGAFEQF	TRBV3-1	.
ASSDFGTGSGANVLT	TRBV25-1	TRBJ2-6
ASSQDFGVETQY	TRBV4-2	TRBJ2-5